These 19 T cell receptor beta chains share one sample of origin, sequenced in a study of regulatory T cells in long-lasting Graves disease (dated by TCRdb to about 2021). This specimen's time point label, interpreted: persistent/refractory GD, antithyroid drugs over 5 years with positive TRAb. For both TCR sequencing and RNA sequencing, RNA was extracted from PBMCs using TRIzol. Library preparation was by multiplex PCR. Sequencing instrument: Illumina HiSeq 4000. iRepertoire HTBI primers and Arm-PCR amplification of CDR3 regions were used to construct TCR beta libraries. TCRdb ran its own pipeline on the public reads, namely fastp trimming at Q25 and MiXCR clone calling, and kept in-frame beta chains. Identical CDR3 proteins give one entry, which carries the most common genes and DNA. For this sample the table gives about 470,000 distinct CDR3 sequences, of which about a fifth were detected only once. Of the sample, 6.5% to 8% is held by the ten largest clones.

The sample here was peripheral blood mononuclear cells (PBMCs), taken when the disease was refractory, from a patient treated with antithyroid drugs. These receptors came from a female donor with Graves disease.

Concerning this clonotype: A much bigger clone sits one base away, suggesting this may be a read error. The rearrangement uses TRBV7-2 and TRBJ2-7, with D maybe TRBD2 (5 bases). The V end lost 1 base, the J end lost 5 bases, and 12 bases lay between the germline ends. The CDR3 contains 14 residues. Per the germline V gene, CDR1 is SGHTA and CDR2 is FQGNSA. The CDR3 DNA reads as TGTGCCAGCAGCTTAGGGTCACTAGTGGACGAGCAGTACTTC. It translates to CASSLGSLVDEQYF.

This clonotype has just a few counts. The CDR3 sequence is CASSQEGGAVDEQYF. CDR3 bases: TGTGCCAGCAGCCAAGAAGGGGGGGCCGTGGACGAGCAGTACTTC. This chain uses TRBV3-1 with TRBJ2-7, with D maybe TRBD2 (7 bases). The CDR3 loop spans 15 amino acids. Trimming removed 0 bases from V and 5 bases from J, with 14 bases in between. Germline V lookup: CDR1 LGHDT, CDR2 YNNKEL (reference sequence).

This clonotype was counted at least ten times. This chain uses TRBV12-3 or TRBV12-4 with TRBJ2-7; the D gene is possibly TRBD2 (6 bases). Trimming stripped 6 bases from V and 4 bases from J, with 19 bases between. This CDR3 is built from 15 residues. The CDR3 sequence: CASSDRRGEGYEQYF. The CDR3 DNA is TGTGCCAGCAGCGATAGGAGGGGAGAAGGGTACGAGCAGTACTTC.

The chain carries TRBV28 and TRBJ1-1, with 10 bases aligning to TRBD1. Unmatched junction bases numbered 16, after V lost 1 base and J lost 5 bases. The germline CDR1 and CDR2 sequences are MDHEN and SYDVKM. The CDR3 extends over 19 amino acids. The CDR3 sequence: CASSLFIFGTGERLTEAFF. The CDR3 coding sequence is TGTGCCAGCAGTTTATTCATCTTCGGGACAGGGGAAAGATTAACTGAAGCTTTCTTT.

This clonotype was counted ten times or more. The chain recombines TRBV13 with TRBJ2-5; 7 bases map to TRBD2. There are 16 residues in the CDR3. Germline V gene data show CDR1 as PRHDT and CDR2 as FYEKMQ (reference sequence). V was clipped by 5 bases and J by 3 bases; unmatched bases: 12. The CDR3 loop reads CASSGGVEGSEETQYF. In DNA form, the CDR3 reads TGTGCCAGCAGCGGGGGGGTCGAGGGATCCGAAGAGACCCAGTACTTC.

The V gene is TRBV2, the J gene TRBJ2-7; D unclear. There are 18 residues in the CDR3. V gave up 6 bases and J gave up 2 bases, with 26 bases separating them. Germline V gene sequence: CDR1 SNHLY, CDR2 FYNNEI. CDR3 DNA: TGTGCCAGCAGAGACACTTCCAAGGTACAGAGTAACACCTACGAGCAGTACTTC. The encoded protein is CASRDTSKVQSNTYEQYF.

The V gene is TRBV3-1, the J gene TRBJ2-7, with a tentative D call TRBD2 (5 bases). Germline loops: CDR1 LGHDT, CDR2 YNNKEL (reference sequence). CDR3 length equals 15 residues. Between the trimmed V and J ends, which lost 0 bases and 2 bases, there was a span of 11 bases. CDR3 residues: CASSQDWGDTYEQYF. CDR3 sequence (DNA): TGTGCCAGCAGCCAAGATTGGGGAGACACCTACGAGCAGTACTTC.

This clonotype was found a few times. The chain joins TRBV7-2 to TRBJ2-7; 8 bases agree with TRBD1. The CDR3 length is 15 residues. In germline, CDR1 is SGHTA, CDR2 FQGNSA. The V gene end was trimmed by 1 base and the J gene end by 7 bases; junction bases not matched to a gene: 9. The CDR3 nucleotides read TGTGCCAGCAGCTTAGTCGGTCCAGGGGGCGGGGAGCAGTACTTC. Encoded protein: CASSLVGPGGGEQYF.

The chain recombines TRBV5-5 with TRBJ2-7; D not resolved. The CDR3 consists of 15 residues. The V gene lost 2 bases and the J gene lost 5 bases, with 17 bases spanning the gap. Germline values: CDR1 SGHKS, CDR2 YYEKEE (reference sequence). The CDR3 coding sequence is TGTGCCAGCAGCTTTGATATGGACGGGCGGAACGAGCAGTACTTC. It is translated as CASSFDMDGRNEQYF.

This clonotype was observed many times. The genes are TRBV7-2 and TRBJ2-5; TRBD2 matches 11 bases. The CDR3 extends over 17 amino acids. Germline trimming cut 5 bases from V and 5 bases from J; bases unmatched to any gene: 13. Per germline, CDR1 SGHTA and CDR2 FQGNSA. The CDR3 region has the DNA TGTGCCAGCAGCAGGGCCGGGACTAGCGGAGCGGGGGAGACCCAGTACTTC. It translates to CASSRAGTSGAGETQYF.

The chain carries TRBV12-5 and TRBJ2-1, with 9 bases that match TRBD2. The CDR3 totals 16 residues. The junction had 10 bases not matched to a gene; V was cut back by 0 bases and J by 10 bases. Germline V lookup: CDR1 LGHNT, CDR2 FRNRAP. CDR3 coding DNA: TGTGCTAGTGGTTTGGTACTTGCGGGAGGGCCCTCGGAGCAGTTCTTC. This encodes CASGLVLAGGPSEQFF.

This clonotype was recorded at least ten times. The chain joins TRBV28 to TRBJ1-1, with 10 bases matching TRBD1. Germline V CDR1 and CDR2: MDHEN, SYDVKM. The V and J ends lost 0 bases and 7 bases, in that order; junction bases with no gene match: 2. The CDR3 is 14 residues long. The CDR3 DNA reads TGTGCCAGCAGTTTATGGGACAGGGGGGATGAAGCTTTCTTT. It translates to CASSLWDRGDEAFF. Full variable domain (missing parts from reference TRBV28 and TRBJ1-1): DVKVTQSSRYLVKRTGEKVFLECVQDMDHENMFWYRQDPGLGLRLIYFSYDVKMKEKGDIPEGYSVSREKKERFSLILESASTNQTSMYLCASSLWDRGDEAFFGQGTRLTVV.

The V and J genes are TRBV27 and TRBJ1-2, with TRBD1 matching 8 bases. The CDR3 spans 12 residues. Trimming cost V 5 bases and J 8 bases; bases outside gene matches: 4. Germline-derived CDR1 and CDR2 are MNHEY and SMNVEV (reference sequence). CDR3: CASSKWTGGYTF. DNA of the CDR3: TGTGCCAGCAGTAAATGGACAGGGGGCTACACCTTC.

As to this clonotype: A clone one base away is much larger, so this may be a read error. The V gene is TRBV6-2 or TRBV6-3, the J gene TRBJ1-5, with TRBD1 matching 8 bases. In germline, CDR1 is MNHEY, CDR2 SVGEGT. This CDR3 is built from 18 residues. The CDR3 DNA reads TGTGCCAACAGTTATTTGCCCGGGACAGGACTATACAATCAGCCCCAGCATTTT. This codes for CANSYLPGTGLYNQPQHF.

This clonotype was detected ten times or more. The rearrangement links TRBV7-2 to TRBJ1-5; D unresolved. V was trimmed by 0 bases and J by 7 bases, leaving 19 bases between them. The CDR3 has 17 residues. CDR1 and CDR2 from the germline V gene are SGHTA and FQGNSA. CDR3 in amino acids: CASSLARSAWEAQPQHF. CDR3 DNA sequence: TGTGCCAGCAGCTTAGCTAGGTCCGCATGGGAAGCACAGCCCCAGCATTTT.

This clonotype was detected ten times or more. The rearrangement uses TRBV18 and TRBJ1-1; no reliable D call. In germline, CDR1 is KGHSH, CDR2 LQKENI. There are 12 residues in the CDR3. V lost 8 bases, J lost 5 bases, and 12 bases lay in between. CDR3 DNA: TGTGCCAGCAGCCCCCTTGGGACTGAAGCTTTCTTT. This sequence encodes CASSPLGTEAFF.

The chain recombines TRBV11-2 with TRBJ2-1, with 11 bases that match TRBD2. CDR1 is SGHAT and CDR2 is FQNNGV in the germline V gene. CDR3 length: 15 amino acids. Trimming took 3 bases from V and 7 from J; bases not matched to a gene: 5. CDR3 sequence reads: CASSFGASGRNEQFF. CDR3 bases: TGTGCCAGCAGCTTTGGGGCTAGCGGGAGGAATGAGCAGTTCTTC.

Comment on this clonotype: A much bigger clone sits one base away, suggesting this may be a read error. This chain uses TRBV3-1 with TRBJ1-2; no clear D. The CDR3 totals 14 residues. The ends were cut back, 1 base at V and 9 bases at J, with 15 bases in the middle. Germline V gene sequence: CDR1 LGHDT, CDR2 YNNKEL (reference sequence). CDR3: CASSQGLRGHSYTF. CDR3 nucleotide sequence: TGTGCCAGCAGCCAAGGTTTGCGAGGCCATAGCTACACCTTC.

V usage is TRBV27 and J usage is TRBJ2-3; D gene uncertain. This CDR3 is built from 13 residues. CDR1 and CDR2 (germline): MNHEY, SMNVEV (reference sequence). V lost 3 bases and J 1 base, leaving 5 bases between the germline ends. The CDR3 here is CASSLKGTDTQYF. The DNA for the CDR3 is TGTGCCAGCAGTTTGAAGGGCACAGATACGCAGTATTTT.